This is a list of T cell receptor beta chains from one sample in a study of T cell responses to AZD1222 COVID-19 vaccine. Only in-frame clones appear in the TCRdb table, and some are missing; sequencing was by immunoSEQ multiplex PCR. This table holds approximately 99,000 clones, just over 90% found once. The sample in question was peripheral blood, obtained 28 days after the second AZD1222 dose. The receptors stem from an adult who received the AZD1222 COVID-19 vaccine. Each CDR3 is given with its conserved first and last residue. D genes are given only for firm matches. The listing skips clone size in some rows; elsewhere it reads once, few, many or a size class.

v_gene	d_gene	j_gene	abundance	CDR3nt	CDR3aa
TRBV2	TRBD1	TRBJ2-2	NA	TGTGCCAGCAGTCCCCGGACAGGGAACACCGGGGAGCTGTTTTTT	CASSPRTGNTGELFF
TRBV19	TRBD2	TRBJ2-7	NA	TGTGCCAAAGAGCGGGGCCGTACCTACGAGCAGTACTTC	CAKERGRTYEQYF
TRBV9	NA	TRBJ1-2	NA	TGTGCCAGCAGCGCTCAACCGCGTTGGTACGATGCAGGAAGCAACTATGGCTACACCTTC	CASSAQPRWYDAGSNYGYTF
TRBV7-9	NA	TRBJ2-7	NA	TGTGCCAGCAGCGGGACTGTATCCGAGCAGTACTTC	CASSGTVSEQYF
TRBV7-9	NA	TRBJ2-3	NA	TGTGCCAGCAGCGGATCAGATACGCAGTATTTT	CASSGSDTQYF
TRBV28	NA	TRBJ1-4	NA	TGTGCCAGCAGTTTGGGTGGGGGACTAAATGAAAAACTGTTTTTT	CASSLGGGLNEKLFF
TRBV6-1	NA	TRBJ1-1	NA	TGTGCCAGCAGTGAAAGCAGCTTGAACACTGAAGCTTTCTTT	CASSESSLNTEAFF
TRBV2	TRBD1	TRBJ2-6	NA	TGTGCCAGCAGTGGGCCGGGACAGGCGATCTCTGGGGCCAACGTCCTGACTTTC	CASSGPGQAISGANVLTF
TRBV11-2	TRBD2	TRBJ2-1	NA	TGTGCCTCCAGGGAGACTAGCTATTACAATGAGCAGTTCTTC	CASRETSYYNEQFF
TRBV2	TRBD2	TRBJ2-7	NA	TGTGCCAGCAGTGAAAGTCGACTAGCGGGAGCCTACGAGCAGTACTTC	CASSESRLAGAYEQYF
TRBV18	NA	TRBJ2-3	NA	TGTGCCAGCTCATTCACAGATACGCAGTATTTT	CASSFTDTQYF
TRBV18	NA	TRBJ1-1	NA	TGTGCCAGCTCAGGCTCCGGGACCGCTGAAGCTTTCTTT	CASSGSGTAEAFF
TRBV11-2	TRBD1	TRBJ2-7	NA	TGTGCCAGCAGAGGTTCCGGGACAGGGGGTCGCGAGCAGTACTTC	CASRGSGTGGREQYF
TRBV7-2	NA	TRBJ2-1	NA	TGTGCCAGCAGCTTAGTGCGGAGCTGGGGGTCTCACAATGAGCAGTTCTTC	CASSLVRSWGSHNEQFF
TRBV6-5	NA	TRBJ1-3	NA	TGTGCCAGCAGTTACGGCGGTAGAGGAAACACCATATATTTT	CASSYGGRGNTIYF
TRBV7-9	NA	TRBJ2-7	NA	TGTGCCAGCAGCTTTTCAGACTACGAGCAGTACTTC	CASSFSDYEQYF
TRBV29-1	TRBD1	TRBJ1-1	NA	TGCAGCGTTGAAAGACAGGGGAACACTGAAGCTTTCTTT	CSVERQGNTEAFF
TRBV5-1	NA	TRBJ1-1	NA	TGCGCCAGCAGCTTGGAGGAAAAACCGGGTGAAGCTTTCTTT	CASSLEEKPGEAFF
TRBV9	TRBD1	TRBJ1-4	NA	TGTGCCAGCAGTCAAACCCCCAGGGGGGGTACTAATGAAAAACTGTTTTTT	CASSQTPRGGTNEKLFF
TRBV12-3/TRBV12-4	NA	TRBJ1-1	few	TGTGCCAGCAGCGGACAGATGAACACTGAAGCTTTCTTT	CASSGQMNTEAFF
TRBV7-9	NA	TRBJ2-2	few	TGTGCCAGCAGCCCTAGTCGAGGGGTCACCGGGGAGCTGTTTTTT	CASSPSRGVTGELFF
TRBV6-2/TRBV6-3	TRBD1	TRBJ1-5	NA	TGTGCCAGCAGCCAGGACAGGGCAAGCAATCAGCCCCAGCATTTT	CASSQDRASNQPQHF
TRBV30	NA	TRBJ1-2	NA	TGTGCCTGGAGTGTAGAGCCCCTTGGGGGACTCGGCTACACCTTC	CAWSVEPLGGLGYTF
TRBV5-1	TRBD1	TRBJ2-1	NA	TGCGCCAGCAGCCCCCGGGACAGGGGTTCGGATGAGCAGTTCTTC	CASSPRDRGSDEQFF
TRBV7-9	TRBD2	TRBJ2-4	once	TGTGCCAGCAGCTTAGGGTTCCGGCGGGAGGTAGCCAAAAACATTCAGTACTTC	CASSLGFRREVAKNIQYF
TRBV5-6	TRBD1	TRBJ2-7	NA	TGTGCCAGCAGCTCACTCGGGACAGGGAGCCACGAGCAGTACTTC	CASSSLGTGSHEQYF
TRBV25-1	TRBD1	TRBJ1-5	NA	TGTGCCAGCAGTGAACCCGGGACAGGAGGTGATAGCAATCAGCCCCAGCATTTT	CASSEPGTGGDSNQPQHF
TRBV10-1	NA	TRBJ2-7	NA	TGCGCCAGCAGAGGGAGGGAGCAGTACTTC	CASRGREQYF
TRBV6-6	NA	TRBJ2-2	NA	TGTGCCAGCAGGGTGGAGCTAACCGGGGAGCTGTTTTTT	CASRVELTGELFF
TRBV7-2	TRBD1	TRBJ2-7	NA	TGTGCCAGCAGCTCAGGACAGGGCCTATACGAGCAGTACTTC	CASSSGQGLYEQYF
TRBV20-1	NA	TRBJ1-6	NA	TGCAGTGCTAGTAAGGCAATCGGCTATAATTCACCCCTCCACTTT	CSASKAIGYNSPLHF
TRBV7-2	TRBD1	TRBJ2-1	NA	TGTGCCAGCAGCCCGGACAGGGGGAATTGGAATGAGCAGTTCTTC	CASSPDRGNWNEQFF
TRBV9	NA	TRBJ2-3	NA	TGTGCCAGCAGCGCCCTGACTACAGATACGCAGTATTTT	CASSALTTDTQYF
TRBV10-3	NA	TRBJ1-1	NA	TGTGCCATCAGTGGGGCGGGGAACACTGAAGCTTTCTTT	CAISGAGNTEAFF
TRBV5-1	NA	TRBJ1-4	NA	TGCGCCAGCAGCTTGACCCAGGGCGGGGAAGTGGGTGAAAAACTGTTTTTT	CASSLTQGGEVGEKLFF
TRBV6-1	NA	TRBJ1-5	NA	TGTGCCAGCAGTGATTCTAATCAGCCCCAGCATTTT	CASSDSNQPQHF
TRBV9	NA	TRBJ2-6	NA	TGTGCCAGCAGCGTAGAGGGTGCTGGGGCCAACGTCCTGACTTTC	CASSVEGAGANVLTF
TRBV9	TRBD1	TRBJ1-2	NA	TGTGCCAGCAGCGGACAGGGGGCGTCTGGTGGCTACACCTTC	CASSGQGASGGYTF
TRBV9	NA	TRBJ2-1	NA	TGTGCCAGCAGCGTAGATCCCCGTGGAAAAGACAATGAGCAGTTCTTC	CASSVDPRGKDNEQFF
TRBV7-8	NA	TRBJ1-5	NA	TGTGCCAGCAGCTTAGAGAGGACTCTGGGGCAGCCCCAGCATTTT	CASSLERTLGQPQHF
TRBV18	NA	TRBJ1-1	NA	TGTGCCAGCTCAACGACGGTACTGAACACTGAAGCTTTCTTT	CASSTTVLNTEAFF
TRBV18	NA	TRBJ1-1	NA	TGTGCCAGCTCACCCCCGGGTCGCGGCACTGAAGCTTTCTTT	CASSPPGRGTEAFF
TRBV12-3/TRBV12-4	NA	TRBJ1-3	NA	TGTGCCAGCCGACTGGGCTATGGAAACACCATATATTTT	CASRLGYGNTIYF
TRBV6-5	TRBD2	TRBJ2-7	few	TGTGCCAGCACCAGGGTACGGAGCGGGACCTACGAGCAGTACTTC	CASTRVRSGTYEQYF
TRBV27	NA	TRBJ2-3	NA	TGTGCCAGCAGTTTAAGGGGAGAAGCTGGCACAGATACGCAGTATTTT	CASSLRGEAGTDTQYF
TRBV6-6	NA	TRBJ2-2	NA	TGTGCCAGCAGTTGGGTGAACACCGGGGAGCTGTTTTTT	CASSWVNTGELFF
TRBV6-5	TRBD1	TRBJ1-2	NA	TGTGCCAGCAACCCGGGACAGGGGGCGGGTGGCTACACCTTC	CASNPGQGAGGYTF
TRBV5-5	NA	TRBJ2-1	NA	TGTGCCAGCAGCTTGGACTTCAGCTCCTACAATGAGCAGTTCTTC	CASSLDFSSYNEQFF
TRBV28	TRBD1	TRBJ1-6	NA	TGTGCCAGCACTTCGGACCGGACAGGACATAATTCACCCCTCCACTTT	CASTSDRTGHNSPLHF
TRBV21-1	NA	TRBJ1-6	NA	TGTGCCAGCAGCAAAGCGGGGTCACCCCTCCACTTT	CASSKAGSPLHF
TRBV24-1	NA	TRBJ2-3	NA	TGTGCCACCAGTGACTCCATGGCGCGAGATACGCAGTATTTT	CATSDSMARDTQYF
TRBV28	NA	TRBJ1-1	NA	TGTGCCAGCAGTTTGACGGGGTACGCCACTGAAGCTTTCTTT	CASSLTGYATEAFF
TRBV28	NA	TRBJ1-1	NA	TGTGCCAGCGCAAGATATACCTCTGAAGCTTTCTTT	CASARYTSEAFF